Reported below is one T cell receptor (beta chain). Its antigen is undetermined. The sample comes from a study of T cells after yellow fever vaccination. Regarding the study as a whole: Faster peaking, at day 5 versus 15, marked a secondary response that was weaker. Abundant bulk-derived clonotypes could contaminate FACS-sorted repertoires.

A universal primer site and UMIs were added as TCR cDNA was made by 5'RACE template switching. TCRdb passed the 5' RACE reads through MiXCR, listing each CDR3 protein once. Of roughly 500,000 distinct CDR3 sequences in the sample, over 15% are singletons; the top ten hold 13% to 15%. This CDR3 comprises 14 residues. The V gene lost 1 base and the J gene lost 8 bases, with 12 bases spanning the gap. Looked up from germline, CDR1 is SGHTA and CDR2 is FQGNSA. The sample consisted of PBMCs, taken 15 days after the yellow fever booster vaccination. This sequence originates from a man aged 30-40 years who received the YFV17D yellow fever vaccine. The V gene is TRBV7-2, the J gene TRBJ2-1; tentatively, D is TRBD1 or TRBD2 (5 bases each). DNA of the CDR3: TGTGCCAGCAGCTTAGGGGACGGTTCCCATGAGCAGTTCTTC. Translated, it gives CASSLGDGSHEQFF.